What follows are 27 T cell receptor beta chains derived from one specimen sequenced in a study of blood T cells in healthy people across ages. A sample-barcoded 5' primer and a J-beta primer mix were used in a second PCR of roughly 6 to 11 cycles. TCRdb itself ran the 5' RACE reads through MiXCR, one entry per CDR3 protein. Here the sample spans roughly 1,500,000 distinct CDR3 sequences, around 36% being singletons. Sequencing was carried out using blood. The receptor source for this set is a woman younger than 45 in good health.

The genes are TRBV2 and TRBJ2-3; possibly TRBD2 for D (5 bases). Germline V lookup: CDR1 SNHLY, CDR2 FYNNEI. CDR3 length: 15 residues. V was pared by 7 bases and J by 2 bases, with 16 bases between. The DNA of the CDR3 is TGTGCCAGCAACCCTACTATGGAGGACACAGATACGCAGTATTTT. This translates into CASNPTMEDTDTQYF.

This chain joins TRBV10-3 and TRBJ2-3, with D tentatively TRBD1 or TRBD2 (5 bases each). The germline V and J ends were trimmed by 4 bases and 4 bases, with 12 bases remaining between them. The CDR3 extends over 14 amino acids. CDR1 ENHRY and CDR2 SYGVKD come from the germline V gene. CDR3 sequence: CAISGGVGADTQYF. CDR3 DNA: TGTGCCATCAGTGGTGGGGTGGGGGCAGATACGCAGTATTTT.

This clonotype has only a few counts. This chain connects TRBV20-1 to TRBJ1-5; 8 nucleotides align to TRBD1. The CDR3 contains 17 residues. The germline gives CDR1 DFQATT, CDR2 SNEGSKA (reference sequence). Germline trimming cut 4 bases from V and 6 bases from J; bases unmatched to any gene: 17. Here the CDR3 DNA reads TGCAGTGCTATCATCCCCCGAGTAGACAGGGGTGGTCAGCCCCAGCATTTT. This codes for CSAIIPRVDRGGQPQHF.

This clonotype showed up just a few times. This chain joins TRBV3-1 and TRBJ1-2; D remains ambiguous. CDR1 LGHDT and CDR2 YNNKEL come from the germline V gene (reference sequence). The CDR3 runs to 13 residues. V was pared by 0 bases and J by 4 bases, with 6 bases between. The CDR3 coding sequence is TGTGCCAGCAGCCAAGATGAGCTCTATGGCTACACCTTC. It is translated as CASSQDELYGYTF. Using reference TRBV3-1 and TRBJ1-2 for the parts outside the CDR3, the full variable domain is DTAVSQTPKYLVTQMGNDKSIKCEQNLGHDTMYWYKQDSKKFLKIMFSYNNKELIINETVPNRFSPKSPDKAHLNLHINSLELGDSAVYFCASSQDELYGYTFGSGTRLTVV.

The genes are TRBV5-1 and TRBJ2-5; tentative D call: TRBD2 (5 bases). The J call is uncertain, as TRBJ2-7 better fits the DNA end. The V gene's germline CDR1 is SGHRS and CDR2 YFSETQ. The CDR3 runs 13 residues. The CDR3 sequence is CASRNRTGGEQYF. The CDR3 DNA sequence: TGCGCCAGCAGGAACCGGACTGGCGGCGAGCAGTACTTC.

CDR3 DNA sequence: TGTGCCAGCAGCGCCCGGGACTATCAACGGGATGAGCAGTTCTTC. It is translated as CASSARDYQRDEQFF. This chain joins TRBV14 and TRBJ2-1, with 7 bases that match TRBD2. The CDR3 has 15 amino acids. The V gene's germline CDR1 is SGHDN and CDR2 FVKESK. With V trimmed by 5 bases and J by 8 bases, 12 bases remained unmatched.

This clonotype was found a few times. The chain has TRBV7-8 and TRBJ1-6; TRBD1 agrees at 7 bases. The CDR3 extends over 15 amino acids. Germline CDR1 SGHVS, CDR2 FQNEAQ. Trimming cost V 5 bases and J 4 bases; bases outside gene matches: 5. As DNA, the CDR3 is TGTGCCAGCAGCGACAGGGAGGGTTATAATTCACCCCTCCACTTT. This codes for CASSDREGYNSPLHF.

V gene TRBV20-1 combines with J gene TRBJ2-7; D is uncertain. V shed 3 bases and J shed 7 bases, with 7 bases lying between them. The V gene's germline CDR1 is DFQATT and CDR2 SNEGSKA (reference sequence). The CDR3 totals 10 residues. The CDR3 nucleotides are TGCAGTGCTAGCTCTACTGAGCAGTACTTC. Translation gives CSASSTEQYF.

J is TRBJ2-7 and V is TRBV6-1, with no clear D. This CDR3 region has 11 residues. The V gene lost 7 bases and the J gene lost 3 bases, with 7 bases spanning the gap. Germline V gives CDR1 MNHNS, CDR2 SASEGT. The CDR3 DNA reads TGTGCCAGCAAAGGCATCTACGAGCAGTACTTC. Protein sequence: CASKGIYEQYF.

The rearrangement uses TRBV20-1 and TRBJ1-5, with TRBD1 matching over 7 bases. V shed 6 bases and J 0 bases; nucleotides not matched to a gene: 8. CDR1 and CDR2 from the germline V gene are DFQATT and SNEGSKA (reference sequence). The length of the CDR3 is 15 residues. The chain's CDR3 is CSAHSGTASNQPQHF. In DNA form, the CDR3 reads TGCAGTGCCCACTCCGGGACAGCTAGCAATCAGCCCCAGCATTTT.

This clonotype was found a few times. This chain connects TRBV6-4 to TRBJ2-1; possibly TRBD1 for D (5 bases). The CDR3 is 13 amino acids. Germline CDR1 is MRHNA and CDR2 is SNTAGT. V gave up 2 bases and J gave up 7 bases, with 9 bases separating them. This chain's CDR3 is CASSDGAVNEQFF. The CDR3, as DNA: TGTGCCAGCAGTGACGGGGCCGTGAATGAGCAGTTCTTC.

This clonotype came up a few times. The rearrangement joins TRBV2 to TRBJ2-3, with unresolved D. The CDR3 covers 15 residues. Trimming removed 7 bases from V and 4 bases from J, with 18 bases in between. Germline CDR1 is SNHLY and CDR2 is FYNNEI. The CDR3 DNA follows: TGTGCCAGCACTAGACAACATCAGGCTTCAGATACGCAGTATTTT. It encodes CASTRQHQASDTQYF.

This chain connects TRBV5-4 to TRBJ1-2; maybe TRBD1 (6 bases). Trimming pared 3 bases from V and 3 bases from J, leaving 15 bases between. Germline CDR1 is SGHNT and CDR2 is YYREEE (reference sequence). The CDR3 sequence is 15 residues long. CDR3 region: CASSSFRGGHYGYTF. The CDR3 DNA sequence: TGTGCCAGCAGCTCATTCCGAGGGGGACACTATGGCTACACCTTC.

V gene TRBV9 combines with J gene TRBJ1-2, with D unclear. This CDR3 contains 14 residues. Germline CDR1 and CDR2: SGDLS and YYNGEE. V gave up 3 bases and J gave up 8 bases, with 17 bases separating them. CDR3 sequence reads: CASSGGRETMGYTF. DNA for the CDR3: TGTGCCAGCAGCGGCGGGAGAGAGACAATGGGCTACACCTTC.

This clonotype has more than one count but fewer than ten. J is TRBJ2-1 and V is TRBV9; 7 positions match TRBD2. The germline CDR1 and CDR2 sequences are SGDLS and YYNGEE. The CDR3 totals 15 residues. J gave up 4 bases and V 0 bases, and 4 bases lay outside the gene matches. CDR3 sequence reads: CASSVGAGIYNEQFF. The CDR3 coding sequence is TGTGCCAGCAGCGTAGGAGCGGGGATATACAATGAGCAGTTCTTC.

This clonotype has a handful of counts. The genes are TRBV6-1 and TRBJ2-7; 7 positions match TRBD2. The CDR3 has 16 residues. Germline CDR1 and CDR2: MNHNS and SASEGT. V shed 5 bases, J shed 0 bases, and the junction held 10 bases outside the gene matches. The DNA of the CDR3 is TGTGCCAGCAGTTTGCTAGCGGTTACGAGCTCCTACGAGCAGTACTTC. Its translation is CASSLLAVTSSYEQYF.

The chain links TRBV28 to TRBJ2-7; 11 positions match TRBD1. The CDR3 contains 18 residues. With 4 bases clipped from V and 1 base from J, the junction kept 12 bases outside the gene matches. Germline values: CDR1 MDHEN, CDR2 SYDVKM. The chain's CDR3 is CASSSLGQGALRSYEQYF. The CDR3 DNA follows: TGTGCCAGCAGTTCGCTCGGACAGGGGGCCTTGCGGTCCTACGAGCAGTACTTC.

This clonotype showed up just a few times. The chain employs TRBV20-1 and TRBJ2-7; D tentatively fits TRBD1 or TRBD2 (7 bases each). Per germline, CDR1 DFQATT and CDR2 SNEGSKA (reference sequence). Trimming removed 0 bases from V and 1 base from J, with 13 bases in between. This CDR3 has 15 amino acids. The CDR3 region is CSARDRGGQSYEQYF. The CDR3 DNA reads TGCAGTGCTAGAGATAGGGGGGGACAGTCCTACGAGCAGTACTTC.

Only a few counts were recorded for this clonotype. The chain combines TRBV10-2 with TRBJ2-3, with TRBD2 identical over 9 bases. Germline values: CDR1 WSHSY, CDR2 SAAADI. J was trimmed by 4 bases and V by 2 bases; bases with no gene match: 4. The length of the CDR3 is 15 residues. The CDR3 DNA is TGCGCCAGCAGTGAGGAGACTAGCGGTTCAGATACGCAGTATTTT. It translates to CASSEETSGSDTQYF.

V and J are TRBV7-2 and TRBJ2-7; 7 bases line up with TRBD1. The ends lost 4 bases at V and 3 bases at J; junction bases unmatched: 12. The CDR3 has 16 amino acids. CDR1 is SGHTA and CDR2 is FQGNSA in the germline V gene. The CDR3 reads CASSYNAGGPHYEQYF. The CDR3 coding sequence is TGTGCCAGCAGCTATAATGCAGGGGGTCCCCACTACGAGCAGTACTTC.

The V gene is TRBV7-2, the J gene TRBJ2-4; no clear D. The CDR3 is made up of 16 amino acids. The germline V and J ends were trimmed by 0 bases and 3 bases, with 12 bases remaining between them. Germline CDR1 is SGHTA and CDR2 is FQGNSA. CDR3 sequence: CASSLASLYLKNIQYF. The DNA for the CDR3 is TGTGCCAGCAGCTTAGCGTCCCTTTATCTCAAAAACATTCAGTACTTC.

The gene calls are TRBV6-5 and TRBJ2-7, with 9 bases fitting TRBD2. The J call may be faulty, since TRBJ2-5 better matches the DNA end. The germline gives CDR1 MNHEY, CDR2 SVGAGI. The CDR3 has 14 residues. The CDR3 region is CASSSPGLAETQYF. The CDR3 coding sequence is TGTGCCAGCAGTAGTCCCGGACTAGCGGAGACCCAGTACTTC.

This clonotype turned up a few times. The V call is TRBV20-1, the J call TRBJ1-1; 8 bases are a match to TRBD1. Germline V gene sequence: CDR1 DFQATT, CDR2 SNEGSKA (reference sequence). The junction had 6 bases not matched to a gene; V was cut back by 5 bases and J by 4 bases. CDR3 length: 13 amino acids. CDR3 in amino acids: CSAGRQGSTEAFF. The CDR3 DNA reads as TGCAGTGCTGGACGACAGGGGAGCACTGAAGCTTTCTTT.

The V call is TRBV14, the J call TRBJ2-5, with unresolved D. The CDR3 runs to 12 residues. The V end was cut by 4 bases, the J end by 13 bases, with 16 bases between. CDR1 is SGHDN and CDR2 is FVKESK in the germline V gene. Written as DNA, the CDR3 is TGTGCCAGCAGCCTCATTGGGCTCGAGCGGTACTTC. It specifies CASSLIGLERYF.

The CDR3 region has the DNA TGTGCCAGCAGCCCCCGACGAGGGATTCAAGAGACCCAGTACTTC. Protein: CASSPRRGIQETQYF. The gene calls are TRBV9 and TRBJ2-5, with D perhaps matching TRBD2 (5 bases). The CDR3 extends over 15 amino acids. CDR1 is SGDLS and CDR2 is YYNGEE in the germline V gene. Deletions cut 4 bases from V and 2 bases from J, with 15 bases between. Full variable domain (outside the CDR3, taken from reference TRBV9 and TRBJ2-5): DSGVTQTPKHLITATGQRVTLRCSPRSGDLSVYWYQQSLDQGLQFLIQYYNGEERAKGNILERFSAQQFPDLHSELNLSSLELGDSALYFCASSPRRGIQETQYFGPGTRLLVL.

This clonotype has more than one count but fewer than ten. The chain employs TRBV13 and TRBJ2-5; the match to TRBD1 covers 7 bases. In germline, CDR1 is PRHDT, CDR2 FYEKMQ (reference sequence). The CDR3 has 14 amino acids. V lost 4 bases and J lost 11; bases outside the gene matches: 13. CDR3 bases: TGTGCCAGCAGCTCCGGGACAGACCCTCTGGAGCAGTACTTC. As protein: CASSSGTDPLEQYF.

V is TRBV24-1 and J is TRBJ2-7; 7 positions agree with TRBD2. Matching the DNA end better, TRBJ2-5 makes the J call doubtful. The CDR3 covers 13 residues. Germline V gene lookup returns CDR1 KGHDR and CDR2 SFDVKD. The chain's CDR3 is CATKGRAGRTQYF. The CDR3 DNA follows: TGTGCCACCAAAGGGAGGGCAGGCCGGACCCAGTACTTC.